One sample yielded the 7 T cell receptor beta chains listed below, sequenced in a study of blood T cell repertoires in COVID-19. Using immunoSEQ multiplex PCR, the repertoire was profiled, and TCRdb retains in-frame clones only, with some absent. The sample carries under 250,000 clones, roughly 77% recorded once. Material for sequencing was peripheral blood. The source is a woman aged 40 to 50 with COVID-19, enrolled during active disease.

V gene TRBV5-5 combines with J gene TRBJ1-2, with unresolved D. Germline lookup yields CDR1 SGHKS and CDR2 YYEKEE (reference sequence). Trimming took off 3 bases at V and 8 bases at J, with 14 bases between the two ends. The CDR3 sequence is 13 residues long. Here the CDR3 DNA reads TGTGCCAGCAGCTCGGAGGGAAGAGGCGGCTACACCTTC. Translated: CASSSEGRGGYTF. The complete variable domain, with remaining parts taken from reference TRBV5-5 and TRBJ1-2, reads DAGVTQSPTHLIKTRGQQVTLRCSPISGHKSVSWYQQVLGQGPQFIFQYYEKEERGRGNFPDRFSARQFPNYSSELNVNALLLGDSALYLCASSSEGRGGYTFGSGTRLTVV.

The V call is TRBV3-1 (or the pseudogene TRBV3-2), the J call TRBJ2-3; D perhaps matches TRBD1 (5 bases). There are 14 residues in the CDR3. CDR1 is LGHDT, CDR2 YNNKEL, per germline (reference sequence). With 3 bases removed from V and 4 bases from J, the gap between germline ends came to 11 bases. CDR3 bases: TGTGCCAGCAGCCAGAATCAGGGTCCAGATACGCAGTATTTT. It is translated as CASSQNQGPDTQYF.

This chain links TRBV27 with TRBJ1-1; 7 nucleotides align to TRBD1. Per germline, CDR1 MNHEY and CDR2 SMNVEV (reference sequence). The CDR3 has 15 residues. V lost 4 bases, J lost 0 bases, and 5 bases stayed unmatched. In DNA, the CDR3 is TGTGCCAGCAGTTCGATCGACAGGGTGAACACTGAAGCTTTCTTT. This codes for CASSSIDRVNTEAFF.

CDR3 DNA sequence: TGCGCCAGCGCCTCTAGCGGGAGCCCCTCAAAGGAGTTCTTC. It yields the protein CASASSGSPSKEFF. The chain recombines TRBV10-1 with TRBJ2-1, with 10 positions matching TRBD2. With V trimmed by 8 bases and J by 14 bases, 15 bases remained unmatched. The CDR3 sequence is 14 residues long. Looked up from germline, CDR1 is WNHNN and CDR2 is SYGVQD (reference sequence).

This rearrangement joins TRBV7-2 to TRBJ2-7; weak D call: TRBD1 (6 bases). Germline CDR1 and CDR2: SGHTA and FQGNSA. The CDR3 spans 15 residues. The V and J ends lost 1 base and 0 bases respectively, with 10 bases between them. The CDR3 reads CASSLEGGYSYEQYF. For the CDR3, the DNA is TGTGCCAGCAGCTTAGAAGGGGGATACTCCTACGAGCAGTACTTC.

This clone was observed once. The genes are TRBV19 and TRBJ1-1, with 7 bases matching TRBD1. The CDR3 runs to 15 residues. V was clipped by 3 bases and J by 1 base; unmatched bases: 5. Looked up from germline, CDR1 is LNHDA and CDR2 is SQIVND (reference sequence). The CDR3 coding sequence is TGTGCCAGTAGTATCGGACAGGCCACGAACACTGAAGCTTTCTTT. Protein product: CASSIGQATNTEAFF.

The chain combines TRBV18 with TRBJ2-1; 7 bases map to TRBD1. The germline V gene has CDR1 KGHSH and CDR2 LQKENI. V shed 6 bases and J 9 bases; nucleotides not matched to a gene: 11. The CDR3 consists of 14 residues. The CDR3 DNA sequence: TGTGCCAGCTCCTCTAACAGGGGTGAGGGTGAGCAGTTCTTC. Translation gives CASSSNRGEGEQFF.